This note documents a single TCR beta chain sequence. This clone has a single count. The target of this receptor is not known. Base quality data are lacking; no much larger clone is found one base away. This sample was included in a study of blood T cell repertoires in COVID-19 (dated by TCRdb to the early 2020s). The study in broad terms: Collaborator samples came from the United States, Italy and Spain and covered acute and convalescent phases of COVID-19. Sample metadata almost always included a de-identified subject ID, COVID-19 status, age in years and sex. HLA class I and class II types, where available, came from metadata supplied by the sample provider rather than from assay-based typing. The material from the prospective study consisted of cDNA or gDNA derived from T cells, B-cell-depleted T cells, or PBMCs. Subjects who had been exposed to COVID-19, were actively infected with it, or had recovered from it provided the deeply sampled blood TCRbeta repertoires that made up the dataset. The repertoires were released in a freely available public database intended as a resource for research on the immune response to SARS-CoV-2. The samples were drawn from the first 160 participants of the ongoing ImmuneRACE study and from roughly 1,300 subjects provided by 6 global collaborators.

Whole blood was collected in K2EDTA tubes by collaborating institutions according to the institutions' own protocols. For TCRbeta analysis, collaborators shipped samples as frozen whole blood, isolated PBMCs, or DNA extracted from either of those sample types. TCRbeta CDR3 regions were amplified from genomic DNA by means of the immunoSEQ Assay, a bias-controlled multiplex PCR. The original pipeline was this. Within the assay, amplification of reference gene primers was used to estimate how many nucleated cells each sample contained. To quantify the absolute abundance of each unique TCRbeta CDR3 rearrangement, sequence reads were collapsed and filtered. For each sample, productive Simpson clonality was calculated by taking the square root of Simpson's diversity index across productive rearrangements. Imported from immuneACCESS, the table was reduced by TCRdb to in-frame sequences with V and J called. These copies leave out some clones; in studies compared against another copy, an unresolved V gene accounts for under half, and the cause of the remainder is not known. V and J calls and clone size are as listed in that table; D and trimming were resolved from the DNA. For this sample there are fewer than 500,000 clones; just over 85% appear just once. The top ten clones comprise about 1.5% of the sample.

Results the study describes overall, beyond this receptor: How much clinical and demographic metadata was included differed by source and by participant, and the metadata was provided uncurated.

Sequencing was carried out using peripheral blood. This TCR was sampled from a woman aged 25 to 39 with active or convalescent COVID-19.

Read as DNA, the sequence is TGTGCCAGCAGCCCCCAAGCGGGAACCACCTACAATGAGCAGTTCTTC. This encodes CASSPQAGTTYNEQFF. Here the chain combines TRBV11-2 and TRBJ2-1, with 7 middle bases fitting TRBD2. The CDR1 and CDR2 encoded by the germline V gene are SGHAT and FQNNGV. There are 16 amino acids in the CDR3, from cysteine to phenylalanine inclusive. Of the read, only the CDR3 DNA is kept; its 48 bases are in frame from base 1. From V the trimming removes 5 bases and from J it removes 2 bases, while the gene matches leave 9 bases of the junction unaccounted for.